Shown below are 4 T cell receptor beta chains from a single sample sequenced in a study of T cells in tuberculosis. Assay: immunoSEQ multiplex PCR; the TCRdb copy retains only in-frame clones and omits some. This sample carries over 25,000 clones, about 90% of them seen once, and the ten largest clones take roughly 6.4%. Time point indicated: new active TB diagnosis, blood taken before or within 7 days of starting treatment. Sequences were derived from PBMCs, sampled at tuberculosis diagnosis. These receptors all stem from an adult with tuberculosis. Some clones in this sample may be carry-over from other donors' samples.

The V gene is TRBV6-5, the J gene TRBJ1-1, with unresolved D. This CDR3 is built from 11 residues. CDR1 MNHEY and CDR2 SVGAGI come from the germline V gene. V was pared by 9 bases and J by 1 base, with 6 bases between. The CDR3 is CASRQNTEAFF. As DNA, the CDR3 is TGTGCCAGTAGACAGAACACTGAAGCTTTCTTT.

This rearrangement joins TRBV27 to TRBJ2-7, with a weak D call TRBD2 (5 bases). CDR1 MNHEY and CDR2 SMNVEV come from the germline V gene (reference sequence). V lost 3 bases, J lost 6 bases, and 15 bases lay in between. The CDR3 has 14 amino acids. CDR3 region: CASSFYLRGFEQYF. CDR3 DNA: TGTGCCAGCAGTTTTTATTTGCGAGGGTTCGAGCAGTACTTC.

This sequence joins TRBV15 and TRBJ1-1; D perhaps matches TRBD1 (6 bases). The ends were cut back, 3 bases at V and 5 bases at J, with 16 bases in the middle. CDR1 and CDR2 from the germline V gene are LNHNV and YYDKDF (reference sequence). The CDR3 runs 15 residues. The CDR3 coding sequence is TGTGCCACCAGCAGGGGAACAGGGTTGGAAACTGAAGCTTTCTTT. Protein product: CATSRGTGLETEAFF. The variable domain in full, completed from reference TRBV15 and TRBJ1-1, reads DAMVIQNPRYQVTQFGKPVTLSCSQTLNHNVMYWYQQKSSQAPKLLFHYYDKDFNNEADTPDNFQSRRPNTSFCFLDIRSPGLGDTAMYLCATSRGTGLETEAFFGQGTRLTVV.

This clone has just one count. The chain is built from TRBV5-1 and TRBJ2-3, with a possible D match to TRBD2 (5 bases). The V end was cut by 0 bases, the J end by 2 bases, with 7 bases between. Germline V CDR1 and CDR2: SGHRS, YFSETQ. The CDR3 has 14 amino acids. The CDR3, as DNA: TGCGCCAGCAGCTTGGAGCTAGCCACAGATACGCAGTATTTT. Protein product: CASSLELATDTQYF.